This TCR beta chain was found in a study of OX40 agonist ivuxolimab in advanced cancers. For the study at large: Patient treatment consisted of intravenous ivuxolimab administration every 2 weeks at 0.01 to 10 mg/kg. Study-level results: Antigen specificity of clonally expanded peripheral T cells was not established.

The CDR3 has 15 residues. The V and J ends lost 4 bases and 0 bases respectively, with 12 bases between them. Germline V gives CDR1 SGHRS, CDR2 YFSETQ. Patients who had autoimmune disease history or got systemic immunosuppression were left out. Data came from immunoSEQ multiplex PCR; TCRdb stores just in-frame clones and leaves some out. The data contain 100,000 to 150,000 clones, just over 90% of them singletons. The sample holds one count of this clone. Antigen specificity is unknown. This specimen consisted of CD4+ or CD8+ T cells sorted from blood, obtained in a trial of the OX40 agonist ivuxolimab. This receptor was taken from an adult with an advanced solid tumor such as melanoma, head and neck, liver or kidney cancer. The chain combines TRBV5-1 with TRBJ2-3, with D perhaps TRBD2 (7 bases). The CDR3 reads CASSRAGASTDTQYF. The CDR3 DNA follows: TGCGCCAGCAGCCGGGCGGGGGCTAGCACAGATACGCAGTATTTT.